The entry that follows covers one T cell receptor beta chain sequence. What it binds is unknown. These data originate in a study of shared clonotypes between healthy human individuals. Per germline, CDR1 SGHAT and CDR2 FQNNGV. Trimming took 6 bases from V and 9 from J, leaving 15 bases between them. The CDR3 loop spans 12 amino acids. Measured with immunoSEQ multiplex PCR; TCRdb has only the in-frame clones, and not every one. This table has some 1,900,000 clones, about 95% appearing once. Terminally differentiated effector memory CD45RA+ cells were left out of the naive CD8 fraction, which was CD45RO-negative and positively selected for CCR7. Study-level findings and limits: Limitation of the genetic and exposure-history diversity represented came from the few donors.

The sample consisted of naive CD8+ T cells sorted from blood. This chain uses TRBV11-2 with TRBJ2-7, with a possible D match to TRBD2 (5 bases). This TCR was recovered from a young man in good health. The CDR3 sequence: CASSRDSRGQYF. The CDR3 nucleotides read TGTGCCAGCAGTCGAGACTCTCGGGGGCAGTACTTC.